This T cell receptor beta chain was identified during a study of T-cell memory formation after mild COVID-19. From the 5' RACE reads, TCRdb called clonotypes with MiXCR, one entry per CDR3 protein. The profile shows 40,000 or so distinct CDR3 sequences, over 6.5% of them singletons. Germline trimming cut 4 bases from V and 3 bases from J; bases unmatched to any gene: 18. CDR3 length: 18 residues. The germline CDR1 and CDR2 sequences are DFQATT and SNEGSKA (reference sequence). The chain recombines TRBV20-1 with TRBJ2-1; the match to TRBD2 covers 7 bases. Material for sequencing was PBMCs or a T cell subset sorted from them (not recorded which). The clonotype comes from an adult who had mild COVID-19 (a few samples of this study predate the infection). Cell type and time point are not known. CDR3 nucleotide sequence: TGCAGTGCTACATCCCCTAGAGGGCGGGAGTTATTCTACAATGAGCAGTTCTTC. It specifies CSATSPRGRELFYNEQFF.